This entry concerns a single T cell receptor (beta chain). What it binds is not known. CDR3 length: 15 residues. Germline CDR1 is DFQATT and CDR2 is SNEGSKA (reference sequence). V shed 0 bases, J shed 2 bases, and the junction held 6 bases outside the gene matches. This specimen belongs to a study of blood T cells in healthy people across ages. Study observations and caveats: The donors' CMV status was not determined, possibly confounding changes in expanded clonotypes.

The donors, healthy Caucasians from Russia, were aged 6 to 90. PCR was performed a second time for about 6 to 11 cycles using a sample-barcoded 5' primer and a J-beta primer mix. The template-switch adaptor, which had 12 random nucleotides, put a tag on each cDNA molecule. TCRdb reprocessed the 5' RACE reads with MiXCR, giving one entry per CDR3 protein. The sample shows about 1.8 million distinct CDR3 sequences, about 50% of them seen only once. The chain combines TRBV20-1 with TRBJ1-2; 7 nucleotides match TRBD1. Source material: blood. The receptor was derived from a woman in her thirties or forties in good health. CDR3 amino acids: CSARDQARGNYGYTF. CDR3 nucleotides: TGCAGTGCTAGAGATCAGGCCAGGGGGAACTATGGCTACACCTTC.